The 5 T cell receptor beta chains below all came from one sample that was sequenced in a study of blood T cell repertoires in COVID-19. Assay: immunoSEQ multiplex PCR; the TCRdb copy retains only in-frame clones and omits some. The sample lists 400,000 to 500,000 clones; 70% to 90% were seen once. Input material: PBMCs or T cells enriched from blood (not recorded which). Receptors were obtained from a woman between 18 and 29 years old who had been exposed to COVID-19.

V and J are TRBV7-2 and TRBJ1-5, with D perhaps matching TRBD1 (5 bases). This CDR3 contains 16 residues. Germline values: CDR1 SGHTA, CDR2 FQGNSA. Trimming left V 5 bases short and J 1 base short, with 15 bases between. Written as DNA, the CDR3 is TGTGCCAGCAGCCCTGGGACGGGGGACAGCAATCAGCCCCAGCATTTT. This gives the protein CASSPGTGDSNQPQHF.

The chain combines TRBV4-3 with TRBJ2-1, with 7 bases lining up with TRBD2. Per germline, CDR1 LGHNA and CDR2 YSLEER. The junction had 7 bases not matched to a gene; V was cut back by 5 bases and J by 3 bases. The CDR3 has 15 residues. This CDR3 reads CASSDGVAGYNEQFF. The CDR3 DNA is TGCGCCAGCAGCGACGGGGTAGCGGGCTACAATGAGCAGTTCTTC.

This clone was detected once. This chain's CDR3 is CSVPRTSGGTQYF. CDR3 in DNA: TGCAGCGTCCCACGGACTAGCGGGGGGACGCAGTATTTT. This chain links TRBV29-1 with TRBJ2-3; 14 bases map to TRBD2. The CDR3 spans 13 residues. Germline V gene data show CDR1 as SQVTM and CDR2 as ANQGSEA. The J segment lost 9 bases and the V segment lost 6 bases, leaving 5 bases of the junction unmatched.

The rearrangement uses TRBV7-8 and TRBJ2-7; 9 nucleotides agree with TRBD1. V gave up 5 bases and J gave up 7 bases; unmatched junction bases: 12. The length of the CDR3 is 15 residues. Germline assignment: CDR1 SGHVS and CDR2 FQNEAQ. This chain's CDR3 is CASSASGTGQGEQYF. Here the CDR3 DNA reads TGTGCCAGCAGCGCATCCGGGACAGGGCAGGGAGAGCAGTACTTC.

The chain uses TRBV12-3 or TRBV12-4 and TRBJ2-7; possible D gene TRBD2, 5 bases. Trimming took off 5 bases at V and 9 bases at J, with 17 bases between the two ends. The CDR3 totals 13 residues. The CDR3 bases are TGTGCCAGCAGTAAACGAACGGGCGCGGGGCAGTACTTC. Protein product: CASSKRTGAGQYF.